The clone carrying this T cell receptor (beta chain) was found many times. Its target is unknown. The data were taken from a study of response to subunit inactivated influenza vaccine. CDR3 length equals 13 residues. J was trimmed by 6 bases and V by 5 bases; bases with no gene match: 6. CDR1 and CDR2 (germline): SGHTA, FQGNSA. TCRdb re-analysed the RT-PCR reads in MiXCR, keeping a single row per CDR3 protein. The repertoire holds 500,000 to 750,000 distinct CDR3 sequences, with roughly 15% as singletons. The study's findings and limits: Every seasonal influenza vaccination brings in few new T cells, the authors suggested.

Sequencing was performed on PBMCs from blood, taken 11 to 12 days after vaccination. V gene TRBV7-2 combines with J gene TRBJ2-7; 8 bases align to TRBD2. This clonotype was sampled from a man aged 50-59 years who received an inactivated influenza vaccine. CDR3 region: CASSRGLALEQYF. The CDR3 DNA follows: TGTGCCAGCAGCCGAGGACTAGCCCTCGAGCAGTACTTC.